The following is a TCR beta chain sequence with its context. This record comes from a study of blood T cell repertoires in COVID-19. At the level of the study: The United States, Italy and Spain provided the acute and convalescent COVID-19 samples.

Original processing methods: Researchers report that nucleated cell counts were estimated from reference gene primer amplification. Sequenced by immunoSEQ multiplex PCR; TCRdb stores in-frame clones only, minus some. V and J calls plus clone size are reproduced from that table; the DNA served to infer D and trimming. The profile shows about 380,000 clones, around 84% of them singletons. Sequenced: peripheral blood. The TCR sequence derives from a woman aged 18-29 years with acute or convalescent COVID-19.

CDR3 residues: CASSFGDRGNSPLHF. The CDR3 DNA sequence: TGTGCCAGCAGCTTTGGGGACAGGGGGAACTCACCCCTCCACTTT. The chain employs TRBV13 and TRBJ1-6, with TRBD1 identical over 11 bases. The V and J ends lost 3 bases and 10 bases, in that order; junction bases with no gene match: 5. Per the germline V gene, CDR1 is PRHDT and CDR2 is FYEKMQ (reference sequence). The CDR3 length is 15 residues.